A selection of T cell receptor beta chains follows, all from one sample in a study of blood T cell repertoires in COVID-19. Produced via immunoSEQ multiplex PCR; TCRdb's table is partial and in-frame only. The sample contains about 160,000 clones, approximately 92% of which appear only once. The sample was peripheral blood. These receptors all stem from a woman aged 45-65 years with acute or convalescent COVID-19. Each CDR3 is given with its conserved first and last residue.

J: TRBJ2-1
V: TRBV25-1
CDR3: CASSEEDREQFF

J: TRBJ2-5
V: TRBV9
CDR3: CASSVGGGREGTQYF

J: TRBJ1-3
V: TRBV4-3
CDR3: CASSRDRSFSGNTIYF

J: TRBJ1-1
V: TRBV7-2
CDR3: CASSLSGTGEWAMNTEAFF

J: TRBJ2-2
V: TRBV28
CDR3: CASSIHGGRAGELFF

J: TRBJ1-4
V: TRBV5-1
CDR3: CASSSQGATNEKLFF

J: TRBJ1-2
V: TRBV5-1
CDR3: CASSLGTGGLGGYTF

J: TRBJ2-2
V: TRBV25-1
CDR3: CASSDQGRNTGELFF

J: TRBJ2-7
V: TRBV3-1/TRBV3-2
CDR3: CASSRSQGNYEQYF

J: TRBJ2-3
V: TRBV28
CDR3: CASSLSLLREGTDTQYF

J: TRBJ2-5
V: TRBV19
CDR3: CAAGERETQYF

J: TRBJ2-3
V: TRBV4-1
CDR3: CASSRTGDGADTQYF

J: TRBJ1-2
V: TRBV4-1
CDR3: CASSSRQGYIDGYTF

J: TRBJ1-4
V: TRBV7-2
CDR3: CASSRLGQGDEKLFF

J: TRBJ2-3
V: TRBV5-6
CDR3: CASRSTPKAGNTQYF

J: TRBJ2-6
V: TRBV6-5
CDR3: CASAVVSGANVLTF

J: TRBJ2-6
V: TRBV5-1
CDR3: CASSSGQGSGANVLTF

J: TRBJ2-7
V: TRBV4-1
CDR3: CASSRRSNEYYEQYF

J: TRBJ1-2
V: TRBV9
CDR3: CASSPLPGREGYTF

J: TRBJ2-5
V: TRBV7-2
CDR3: CASSLVPDFKETQYF

J: TRBJ1-3
V: TRBV2
CDR3: CASASIRGGNSGNTIYF

J: TRBJ2-3
V: TRBV6-2/TRBV6-3
CDR3: CASSWTSGRFSTDTQYF

J: TRBJ1-3
V: TRBV18
CDR3: CASSPPRDSGNTIYF

J: TRBJ2-7
V: TRBV27
CDR3: CASSPWTGTREQYF

J: TRBJ1-5
V: TRBV18
CDR3: CASSRDRNQPQHF

J: TRBJ1-1
V: TRBV19
CDR3: CASTHLWTGGAAEAFF

J: TRBJ2-1
V: TRBV19
CDR3: CASSMGGIGNNEQFF

J: TRBJ1-2
V: TRBV29-1
CDR3: CSVHRGGYGYTF

J: TRBJ2-5
V: TRBV28
CDR3: CASSREETQYF

J: TRBJ1-6
V: TRBV3-1/TRBV3-2
CDR3: CASSQDPDPGYSPLHF

J: TRBJ1-2
V: TRBV27
CDR3: CASSLRGNYGYTF

J: TRBJ1-1
V: TRBV10-2
CDR3: CASSIGQSSTEAFF

J: TRBJ2-3
V: TRBV25-1
CDR3: CASSEFVAGLTDTQYF